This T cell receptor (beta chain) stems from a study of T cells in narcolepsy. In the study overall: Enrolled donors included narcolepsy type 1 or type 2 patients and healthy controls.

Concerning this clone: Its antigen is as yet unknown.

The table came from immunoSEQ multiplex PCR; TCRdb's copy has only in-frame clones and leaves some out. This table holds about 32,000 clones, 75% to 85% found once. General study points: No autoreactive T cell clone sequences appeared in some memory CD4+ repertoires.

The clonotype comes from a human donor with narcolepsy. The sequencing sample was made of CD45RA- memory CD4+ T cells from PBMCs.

The CDR3 DNA reads TGCGCCAGCAGCTTGGGACTAGCGAGCACAGATACGCAGTATTTT. Amino acids: CASSLGLASTDTQYF. V gene TRBV5-1 combines with J gene TRBJ2-3; 8 bases map to TRBD2. The J segment lost 0 bases and the V segment lost 0 bases, leaving 0 bases of the junction unmatched. CDR1 and CDR2 (germline): SGHRS, YFSETQ. CDR3 size: 15 residues.